Presented here are 2 T cell receptor beta chains from one specimen sequenced in a study of T-cell memory formation after mild COVID-19. TCRdb re-called the 5' RACE reads through MiXCR, storing one row per CDR3 protein. The data contain about 430,000 distinct CDR3 sequences, roughly 24% of them singletons. The sequenced material came from PBMCs or a T cell subset sorted from them (not recorded which). These receptor sequences come from an adult woman who had mild COVID-19 (a few samples of this study predate the infection). Cell type and time point are not known.

This chain uses TRBV6-4 with TRBJ2-1, with TRBD2 identical over 8 bases. Germline CDR1 reads MRHNA; CDR2 reads SNTAGT. The CDR3 runs to 14 residues. The ends lost 4 bases at V and 6 bases at J; junction bases unmatched: 5. The CDR3 spells CASSAREGGNEQFF. The CDR3 DNA reads TGTGCCAGCAGTGCCCGGGAGGGGGGCAATGAGCAGTTCTTC.

This rearrangement joins TRBV4-1 to TRBJ2-7; no firm D call. The CDR3 totals 14 residues. CDR1 is MGHRA and CDR2 is YSYEKL in the germline V gene. V shed 1 base and J shed 2 bases, with 9 bases lying between them. The CDR3 nucleotides are TGCGCCAGCAGCCAAGCTGTAACCCCCTACGAGCAGTACTTC. Protein sequence: CASSQAVTPYEQYF.